The T cell receptor beta chain under discussion was sequenced for a study of OX40 agonist ivuxolimab in advanced cancers. Describing the broader study: The costimulatory receptor OX40 (CD134) was targeted by ivuxolimab, a fully human IgG2 agonistic monoclonal antibody. Intravenous ivuxolimab was administered to patients every 2 weeks at six dose levels: 0.01, 0.1, 0.3, 1.5, 3 and 10 mg/kg. Of the approximately 54 patients in dose escalation, some 20 had hepatocellular carcinoma, around 15 had melanoma, 9 had renal cell carcinoma and 9 had head and neck cancer. In the dose-escalation cohort, 75% to 90% of patients were male, and the mean age was approximately 60 years with a range of about 20 to 80. Prior anti-PD-1, anti-PD-L1 or anti-CTLA-4 therapy was permitted, and checkpoint inhibitors had been received by about 37% of dose-escalation patients. Partial responses occurred in three dose-escalation patients: two with cutaneous melanoma and one with hepatocellular carcinoma. The point of sequencing TCRbeta in the periphery was to test whether ivuxolimab changed TCR sequence diversity and drove clonal T-cell expansion. The monotherapy dose-escalation portion (N of about 57 patients) of the phase I ivuxolimab trial is reported in the paper.

Patients with autoimmune disease history or receiving systemic immunosuppression were excluded from the trial. In every dose cohort, peripheral blood was drawn for TCR sequencing at baseline, cycle 4 day 1, and cycle 7 day 1. Samples came from an open-label, multicenter, first-in-human phase I dose-escalation trial of ivuxolimab. The trial enrolled adults with locally advanced or metastatic head and neck squamous cell, hepatocellular, melanoma or renal cell carcinoma. Before TCR sequencing, CD4+ T cells and CD8+ T cells were sorted from peripheral blood as separate populations. The CDR3 covers 14 residues, taking in both the cysteine and the phenylalanine. The sequence is cut down to CDR3 DNA, 42 bases in frame from base 1. Reading the germline V gene gives CDR1 MNHEY and CDR2 SVGAGI. V was cut back by 2 bases and J by 5 bases, leaving a gap of 13 bases between them. The investigation overall reported the following: Partial responders in the 0.1-3.0 mg/kg groups had among the lowest normalized peripheral clonal expansion, especially among CD8+ T cells. Low levels of normalized T-cell clonal expansion were also shown by some nonresponding patients. On average, CD8+ T cells showed more expanded clones than CD4+ T cells after ivuxolimab. The antigen specificity of the peripheral T cells that underwent clonal expansion was not determined. At doses from 0.1 to 3.0 mg/kg, clonal expansion was seen in both CD4+ and CD8+ blood T cells between baseline and week 6.

This clone was recorded only once. This clone's antigen is unknown. No much larger clone is present one base from it, and per-base qualities are unavailable. To sequence the TCRbeta CDR3 region, genomic DNA was isolated from the sorted cells. The immunoSEQ Assay was used to sequence the TCRbeta CDR3 regions. Drawn from immuneACCESS, this table holds only the in-frame rearrangements with V and J called that TCRdb kept. Clones are partly lost; checked studies trace under half to an unresolved V gene and leave the rest unexplained. This sample comprises tens of thousands of clones, 84% of them detected only once. 4.6% of the sample is in the top ten clones.

This sequence originates from an adult with an advanced solid tumor such as melanoma, head and neck, liver or kidney cancer. The sequencing used CD4+ or CD8+ T cells sorted from blood, collected in a trial of the OX40 agonist ivuxolimab. The V gene is TRBV6-5 and the J gene is TRBJ2-7; the D call is possibly TRBD1 or TRBD2, each sharing 5 bases. This receptor has the CDR3 CASSYGGGLDEQYF. The sequenced DNA is TGTGCCAGCAGTTACGGTGGGGGTTTAGACGAGCAGTACTTC.